Detailed here is one T cell receptor beta chain. The antigen is not known. The PCR used 60 Vbeta and 13 Jbeta primers. Assay used: immunoSEQ multiplex PCR; TCRdb lists only in-frame clones, some missing. The sample lists some 120,000 clones; less than 80% were seen once. The data derive from a study of cytomegalovirus exposure and HLA in healthy donors. On the study more broadly: Roughly 85 million unique TCRs from HLA-typed donors made up an early data release. Study-wide points: TRBV6-2, TRBV6-3 and some other V segments were excluded as indistinguishable.

CDR3 length: 16 residues. Deletions cut 6 bases from V and 4 bases from J, with 19 bases between. Per the germline V gene, CDR1 is MDHEN and CDR2 is SYDVKM. The receptor was derived from a man in his thirties or forties in good health and CMV-seronegative. The sequenced material came from PBMCs. This rearrangement joins TRBV28 to TRBJ1-5; D possibly corresponds to TRBD1 (6 bases). The CDR3 bases are TGTGCCAGCAGCGACCTACCCAGGGGTGGTAATCAGCCCCAGCATTTT. It translates to CASSDLPRGGNQPQHF.